Sequencing of this T cell receptor (beta chain) was carried out in a study of blood T cell repertoires in COVID-19 (dated by TCRdb to the early 2020s). Concerning the study at large: Samples covering the acute and convalescent phases of COVID-19 were provided by collaborators in the United States, Italy and Spain. The samples were drawn from the first 160 participants of the ongoing ImmuneRACE study and from roughly 1,300 subjects provided by 6 global collaborators. Deeply sampled blood TCRbeta repertoires from subjects exposed to, actively infected with, or recovered from COVID-19 were included in the dataset. The repertoires were released in a freely available public database intended as a resource for research on the immune response to SARS-CoV-2. Where available, HLA class I and class II types were obtained from metadata supplied by the sample provider rather than from assay-based typing. The prospective study material was composed of cDNA or gDNA derived from T cells, B-cell-depleted T cells, or PBMCs. The sample metadata nearly always contained a de-identified subject ID, COVID-19 status, age in years and sex.

TCRbeta CDR3 regions were amplified from genomic DNA by means of the immunoSEQ Assay, a bias-controlled multiplex PCR. From the authors' description of their analysis: The number of nucleated cells in each sample was estimated by amplification of reference gene primers within the assay. Sequence reads were collapsed and filtered to measure the absolute abundance of every unique TCRbeta CDR3 rearrangement. For each sample, productive Simpson clonality was calculated as the square root of Simpson's diversity index across productive rearrangements. Sourced from immuneACCESS, this table was stored by TCRdb with only in-frame sequences that have V and J called. A share of the clones is absent; for the studies checked, an unresolved V gene accounts for under half, and the remainder has no known explanation. That table gives V, J and clone size, and the DNA gave D and trimming. The sample yields some 270,000 clones; roughly nine tenths were counted once. The ten largest account for roughly 2.2% of the sample.

In regard to this clone: It has no known antigen specificity. No base quality information exists; no much larger clone differs at one position.

Based on the germline V gene, the CDR1 and CDR2 sequences are SGHVS and FQNEAQ. From V the trimming removes 4 bases and from J it removes 7 bases, while the gene matches leave 0 bases of the junction unaccounted for. The CDR3 runs 13 residues from the cysteine to the phenylalanine. The retained sequence is limited to the CDR3, 39 bases, with the frame set at the first base. What the authors observed across the whole study: The amount of clinical and demographic metadata varied by source and participant and was provided uncurated.

Each collaborating institution followed its own protocols to collect whole blood in K2EDTA tubes. For TCRbeta analysis, collaborator samples were shipped as frozen whole blood, as isolated PBMCs, or as DNA extracted from either sample type. The chain was built from TRBV7-8 and TRBJ1-6; TRBD1 fits 8 bases in the junction. Sample: peripheral blood. This sequence was found in a man aged 45-60 years with acute or convalescent COVID-19. The nucleotide sequence is TGTGCCAGCAGCTGGGACAGGAATTCACCCCTCCACTTT. The translation is CASSWDRNSPLHF. The variable domain in full, with residues beyond the CDR3 obtained from the reference TRBV7-8 and TRBJ1-6 genes, is GAGVSQSPRYKVAKRGQDVALRCDPISGHVSLFWYQQALGQGPEFLTYFQNEAQLDKSGLPSDRFFAERPEGSVSTLKIQRTQQEDSAVYLCASSWDRNSPLHFGNGTRLTVT.